The TCR beta chain described here comes from a study of early T cells in non-severe SARS-CoV-2 infection. From the 5' RACE reads, TCRdb called clonotypes with MiXCR, one entry per CDR3 protein. The profile shows approximately 64,000 distinct CDR3 sequences, about 4.9% of them singletons. This clonotype appeared a few times. Between the trimmed V and J ends, which lost 2 bases and 3 bases, there was a span of 17 bases. Germline-derived CDR1 and CDR2 are ENHRY and SYGVKD. This CDR3 spans 17 amino acids. The material sequenced was whole blood. The chain carries TRBV10-3 and TRBJ2-1; D may correspond to TRBD1 or TRBD2 (5 bases each). The origin of this receptor is an adult who was a healthcare worker with PCR-confirmed SARS-CoV-2 infection or an uninfected control (not recorded which). CDR3 sequence: CAISEPRRGNSYNEQFF. The CDR3 DNA reads as TGTGCCATCAGTGAGCCGCGACGGGGCAATAGCTACAATGAGCAGTTCTTC.